Each of the 10 T cell receptor beta chains below was sequenced from the same sample in a study of T cells in localized non-small cell lung cancer. Repertoires were generated with immunoSEQ multiplex PCR, while TCRdb's copy carries only in-frame clones and drops some. The table includes roughly 30,000 clones, roughly 90% detected once. The specimen comprised peripheral blood mononuclear cells, sampled before any cancer treatment. Receptor source: a woman aged 40-70 years with stage III lung adenocarcinoma.

In this sample, this clone turned up once. The CDR3, as DNA: TGTGCCAGCAGCTTAGCGGGAGGGATAACCGTTAACAATGAGCAGTTCTTC. Translation gives CASSLAGGITVNNEQFF. The rearrangement links TRBV6-4 to TRBJ2-1; 11 nucleotides align to TRBD2. J gave up 5 bases and V 6 bases, and 12 bases lay outside the gene matches. The CDR3 contains 17 residues. Germline-derived CDR1 and CDR2 are MRHNA and SNTAGT.

This chain uses TRBV9 with TRBJ1-2; TRBD1 aligns across 11 bases. CDR1 and CDR2 (germline): SGDLS, YYNGEE. CDR3 length: 16 amino acids. With V trimmed by 1 base and J by 7 bases, 9 bases remained unmatched. CDR3 nucleotides: TGTGCCAGCAGCGTACGCCCAAGGGGGACAGGGGGTGGCTACACCTTC. This codes for CASSVRPRGTGGGYTF.

V and J are TRBV5-4 and TRBJ2-2; 10 positions agree with TRBD2. Per the germline V gene, CDR1 is SGHNT and CDR2 is YYREEE (reference sequence). The CDR3 has 16 amino acids. J was trimmed by 5 bases and V by 0 bases; bases with no gene match: 4. CDR3 protein: CASSLGSGGATGELFF. In DNA, the CDR3 is TGTGCCAGCAGCTTGGGCAGCGGGGGGGCGACCGGGGAGCTGTTTTTT.

The genes are TRBV6-1 and TRBJ2-5; D call uncertain. CDR1 is MNHNS and CDR2 is SASEGT in the germline V gene. CDR3 length: 14 residues. V was trimmed by 3 bases and J by 7 bases, leaving 15 bases between them. CDR3 coding DNA: TGTGCCAGCAGTGATGAGTCAGTGACATTGACCCAGTACTTC. Protein sequence: CASSDESVTLTQYF.

V usage is TRBV6-5 and J usage is TRBJ1-5; 9 bases agree with TRBD1. The CDR3 contains 13 residues. Germline V lookup: CDR1 MNHEY, CDR2 SVGAGI. With 2 bases clipped from V and 7 bases from J, the junction kept 0 bases outside the gene matches. The CDR3 DNA follows: TGTGCCAGCAGTTACGACAGGGGGCAGCCCCAGCATTTT. Its translation: CASSYDRGQPQHF.

The sample holds one count of this clone. This sequence joins TRBV28 and TRBJ2-1, with D tentatively TRBD1 (6 bases). Germline CDR1 is MDHEN and CDR2 is SYDVKM. V dropped 3 bases and J dropped 5 bases, with 11 bases sitting between them. The CDR3 consists of 14 residues. The CDR3 region has the DNA TGTGCCAGCAGTTTCCGGGACACACACAATGAGCAGTTCTTC. Residues: CASSFRDTHNEQFF.

The chain couples TRBV7-9 to TRBJ2-2; unclear D gene. Germline V gene data show CDR1 as SEHNR and CDR2 as FQNEAQ (reference sequence). V was clipped by 1 base and J by 2 bases, with 8 bases between them. The CDR3 totals 15 residues. As DNA, the CDR3 is TGTGCCAGCAGCTTAGGGCCCCCTAACACCGGGGAGCTGTTTTTT. It specifies CASSLGPPNTGELFF. Full variable domain (outside the CDR3, taken from reference TRBV7-9 and TRBJ2-2): DTGVSQNPRHKITKRGQNVTFRCDPISEHNRLYWYRQTLGQGPEFLTYFQNEAQLEKSRLLSDRFSAERPKGSFSTLEIQRTEQGDSAMYLCASSLGPPNTGELFFGEGSRLTVL.

J is TRBJ1-4 and V is TRBV30; 8 bases map to TRBD1. The CDR3 loop spans 12 amino acids. Germline V gene data show CDR1 as GTSNPN and CDR2 as SVGIG (reference sequence). With 4 bases clipped from V and 7 bases from J, the junction kept 2 bases outside the gene matches. The CDR3 sequence: CAWKTGVEKLFF. Written as DNA, the CDR3 is TGTGCCTGGAAGACAGGGGTTGAAAAACTGTTTTTT.

The J gene is TRBJ2-7, the V gene TRBV6-5; TRBD2 might be the D (6 bases). The CDR3 has 14 amino acids. Trimming left V 5 bases short and J 4 bases short, with 15 bases between. Germline loops: CDR1 MNHEY, CDR2 SVGAGI. CDR3 DNA: TGTGCCAGCAGTCAACCGGGACTTCCATACGAGCAGTACTTC. Protein: CASSQPGLPYEQYF.

The V gene is TRBV6-6, the J gene TRBJ1-5; no definite D call. The CDR3 sequence is 12 residues long. CDR1 and CDR2 (germline): MNHNY, SVGAGI (reference sequence). V was trimmed by 6 bases and J by 4 bases, leaving 7 bases between them. The CDR3 region is CASSSTNQPQHF. Written as DNA, the CDR3 is TGTGCCAGCAGCTCCACAAATCAGCCCCAGCATTTT.